Listed here are 9 T cell receptor beta chains from one sample, sequenced in a study of T-cell reconstitution after alpha-beta-depleted transplantation in children. Preparation of the TCRbeta library involved a method that used unique molecular identifiers. One entry per CDR3 protein results from TCRdb running MiXCR on the PCR reads. The table lists 600,000 to 700,000 distinct CDR3 sequences, roughly 17% of them singletons. This specimen was PBMCs from the stem cell graft donor, taken from the stem cell graft. The receptors were gathered from a human donor who donated a stem cell graft to a child with acute myeloid leukemia.

This clonotype appeared a few times. The J gene is TRBJ2-1, the V gene TRBV6-1, with D perhaps being TRBD1 or TRBD2 (7 bases each). The V and J ends lost 6 bases and 6 bases respectively, with 21 bases between them. Germline loops: CDR1 MNHNS, CDR2 SASEGT. This CDR3 is built from 16 residues. The CDR3 here is CASSRGLVRGVNEQFF. Here the CDR3 DNA reads TGTGCCAGCAGCCGCGGACTAGTCAGGGGGGTCAATGAGCAGTTCTTC.

This clonotype was recorded a few times. The chain combines TRBV10-3 with TRBJ2-1; D gene ambiguous. The CDR3 consists of 12 residues. Looked up from germline, CDR1 is ENHRY and CDR2 is SYGVKD. V lost 2 bases and J 3 bases, leaving 2 bases between the germline ends. This chain's CDR3 is CAISEVYNEQFF. The DNA of the CDR3 is TGTGCCATCAGTGAGGTCTACAATGAGCAGTTCTTC.

This clonotype occurred a few times. This chain uses TRBV6-1 with TRBJ2-3, with 12 bases fitting TRBD2. This CDR3 spans 16 amino acids. V dropped 7 bases and J dropped 4; count of bases not matched to a gene: 9. From germline, CDR1 is MNHNS and CDR2 SASEGT. CDR3 DNA sequence: TGTGCCAGCACCCCCGGGACTAGCGGGTTCGCAGATACGCAGTATTTT. It yields the protein CASTPGTSGFADTQYF.

Comments on this clonotype: A single base separates this from a much larger clone, so it may be a read error. The chain combines TRBV20-1 with TRBJ2-3, with D possibly TRBD2 on 6 matching bases. CDR1 and CDR2 from the germline V gene are DFQATT and SNEGSKA (reference sequence). V gave up 5 bases and J gave up 0 bases, with 6 bases separating them. The CDR3 is made up of 12 amino acids. CDR3 sequence (DNA): TGCAGTGCTGGGACTAGCACAGATACGCAGTATTTT. Translation: CSAGTSTDTQYF.

This clonotype was seen only a few times. V and J are TRBV7-9 and TRBJ2-6; D unclear. CDR1 is SEHNR and CDR2 is FQNEAQ in the germline V gene (reference sequence). Trimming took off 8 bases at V and 0 bases at J, with 11 bases between the two ends. The CDR3 runs 15 residues. The CDR3 sequence is CASGTRYSGANVLTF. The CDR3 DNA reads as TGTGCCAGCGGCACACGCTACTCTGGGGCCAACGTCCTGACTTTC.

Ten or more counts support this clonotype. This chain uses TRBV29-1 with TRBJ1-1; 7 bases agree with TRBD1. This CDR3 spans 12 amino acids. CDR1 SQVTM and CDR2 ANQGSEA come from the germline V gene. Unmatched junction bases numbered 8, after V lost 7 bases and J lost 6 bases. DNA for the CDR3: TGCAGCGCCGGACAGGCGGGGCCTGAAGCTTTCTTT. Translation: CSAGQAGPEAFF.

The sample holds a few counts of this clonotype. The chain is built from TRBV12-3 or TRBV12-4 and TRBJ2-2, with TRBD2 matching over 8 bases. V lost 3 bases to trimming and J lost 7 bases; unmatched junction nucleotides: 7. The CDR3 sequence is 15 residues long. The CDR3 spells CASSFSGGPIGELFF. In nucleotides, the CDR3 is TGTGCCAGCAGTTTTTCGGGGGGGCCCATCGGGGAGCTGTTTTTT.

This clonotype has at least ten counts. The V gene is TRBV20-1, the J gene TRBJ2-2; D might be TRBD2 (7 bases). This CDR3 has 15 amino acids. CDR1 and CDR2 from the germline V gene are DFQATT and SNEGSKA (reference sequence). V lost 5 bases to trimming and J lost 0 bases, with 13 bases between them. DNA of the CDR3: TGCAGTGCTCGGAGGGGGGGGACGAACACCGGGGAGCTGTTTTTT. This sequence encodes CSARRGGTNTGELFF.

This clonotype has at least ten counts. V is TRBV12-3 or TRBV12-4 and J is TRBJ2-1; 8 bases line up with TRBD2. Trimming cost V 11 bases and J 10 bases; bases outside gene matches: 13. The length of the CDR3 is 13 residues. CDR3 residues: CACSVRGGGEQFF. In DNA form, the CDR3 reads TGTGCCTGTTCTGTCCGGGGGGGTGGCGAGCAGTTCTTC.